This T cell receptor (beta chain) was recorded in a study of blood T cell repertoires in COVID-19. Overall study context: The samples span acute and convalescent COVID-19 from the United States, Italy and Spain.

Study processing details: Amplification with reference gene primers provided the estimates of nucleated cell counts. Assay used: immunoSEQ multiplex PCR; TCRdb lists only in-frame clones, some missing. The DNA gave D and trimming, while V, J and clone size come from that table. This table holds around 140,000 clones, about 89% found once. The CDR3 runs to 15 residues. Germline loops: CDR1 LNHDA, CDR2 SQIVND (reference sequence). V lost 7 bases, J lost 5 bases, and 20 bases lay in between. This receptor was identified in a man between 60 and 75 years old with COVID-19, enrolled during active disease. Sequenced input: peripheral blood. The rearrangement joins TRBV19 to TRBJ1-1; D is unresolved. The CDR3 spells CASTSVPGSRTEAFF. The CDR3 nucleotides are TGTGCCAGTACCTCAGTCCCCGGGTCTAGGACTGAAGCTTTCTTT.